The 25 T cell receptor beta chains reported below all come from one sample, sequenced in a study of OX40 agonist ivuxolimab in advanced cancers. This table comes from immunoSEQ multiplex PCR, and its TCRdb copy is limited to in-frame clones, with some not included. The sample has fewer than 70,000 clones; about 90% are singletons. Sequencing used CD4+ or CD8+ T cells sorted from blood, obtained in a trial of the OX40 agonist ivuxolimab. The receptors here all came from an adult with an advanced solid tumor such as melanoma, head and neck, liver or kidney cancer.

The CDR3 is CSVLGGPYEQYF. The CDR3, as DNA: TGCAGCGTTCTTGGGGGGCCCTACGAGCAGTACTTC. The chain employs TRBV29-1 and TRBJ2-7; either TRBD1 or TRBD2 may supply D (6 bases each). Germline V gene sequence: CDR1 SQVTM, CDR2 ANQGSEA. V gave up 5 bases and J gave up 2 bases, with 10 bases separating them. The CDR3 extends over 12 amino acids.

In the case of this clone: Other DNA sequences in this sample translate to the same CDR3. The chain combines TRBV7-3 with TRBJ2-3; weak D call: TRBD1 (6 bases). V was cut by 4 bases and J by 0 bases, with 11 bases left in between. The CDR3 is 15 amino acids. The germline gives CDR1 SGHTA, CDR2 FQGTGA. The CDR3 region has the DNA TGTGCCAGCAGCTACTCCGGGACAAGCACAGATACGCAGTATTTT. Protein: CASSYSGTSTDTQYF.

The CDR3 region has the DNA TGTGCCAGCAGTGAGTTGGGACAGGGACGTTCACCCCTCCACTTT. Translation: CASSELGQGRSPLHF. The V call is TRBV2, the J call TRBJ1-6; 9 positions agree with TRBD1. After removal of 3 bases from V and 9 bases from J, the junction contained 6 bases not matched to a gene. The CDR3 sequence is 15 residues long. Looked up from germline, CDR1 is SNHLY and CDR2 is FYNNEI. Supplemented by reference TRBV2 and TRBJ1-6, the full variable domain reads EPEVTQTPSHQVTQMGQEVILRCVPISNHLYFYWYRQILGQKVEFLVSFYNNEISEKSEIFDDQFSVERPDGSNFTLKIRSTKLEDSAMYFCASSELGQGRSPLHFGNGTRLTVT.

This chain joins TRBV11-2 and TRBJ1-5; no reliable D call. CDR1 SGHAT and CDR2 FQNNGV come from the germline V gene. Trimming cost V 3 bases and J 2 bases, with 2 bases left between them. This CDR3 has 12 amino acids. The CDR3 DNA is TGTGCCAGCAGCTTCGGCAATCAGCCCCAGCATTTT. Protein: CASSFGNQPQHF. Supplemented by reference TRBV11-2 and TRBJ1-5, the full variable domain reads EAGVAQSPRYKIIEKRQSVAFWCNPISGHATLYWYQQILGQGPKLLIQFQNNGVVDDSQLPKDRFSAERLKGVDSTLKIQPAKLEDSAVYLCASSFGNQPQHFGDGTRLSIL.

The CDR3 region has the DNA TGTGCCTTTCTGACAGGGTCCTACGAGCAGTACTTC. It specifies CAFLTGSYEQYF. The J gene is TRBJ2-7, the V gene TRBV6-1, with 7 bases matching TRBD1. This CDR3 contains 12 residues. In germline, CDR1 is MNHNS, CDR2 SASEGT. The V segment lost 11 bases and the J segment 1 base; nucleotides outside the gene matches: 5.

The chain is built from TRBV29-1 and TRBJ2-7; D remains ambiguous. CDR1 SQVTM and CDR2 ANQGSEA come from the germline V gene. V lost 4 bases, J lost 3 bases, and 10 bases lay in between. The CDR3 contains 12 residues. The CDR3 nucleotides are TGCAGCGTTGCCTGGGTGCGCTACGAGCAGTACTTC. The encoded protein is CSVAWVRYEQYF.

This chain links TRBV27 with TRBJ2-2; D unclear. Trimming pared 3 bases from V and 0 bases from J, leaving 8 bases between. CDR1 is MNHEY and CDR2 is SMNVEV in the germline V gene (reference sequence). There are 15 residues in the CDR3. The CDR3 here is CASSFREANTGELFF. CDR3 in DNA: TGTGCCAGCAGTTTTAGGGAAGCGAACACCGGGGAGCTGTTTTTT.

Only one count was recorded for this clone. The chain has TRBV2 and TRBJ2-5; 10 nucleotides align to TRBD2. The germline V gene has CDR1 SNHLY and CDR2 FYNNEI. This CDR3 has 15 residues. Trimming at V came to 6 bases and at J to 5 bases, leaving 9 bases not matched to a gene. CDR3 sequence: CASRALAGVAETQYF. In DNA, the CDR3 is TGTGCCAGCAGAGCCCTAGCGGGGGTCGCGGAGACCCAGTACTTC.

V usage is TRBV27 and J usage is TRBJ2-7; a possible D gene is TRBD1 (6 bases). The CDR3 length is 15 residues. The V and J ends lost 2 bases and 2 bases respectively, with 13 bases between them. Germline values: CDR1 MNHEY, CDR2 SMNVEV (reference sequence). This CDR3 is CASSLGTGFTYEQYF. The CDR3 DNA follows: TGTGCCAGCAGTTTAGGCACAGGGTTTACCTACGAGCAGTACTTC.

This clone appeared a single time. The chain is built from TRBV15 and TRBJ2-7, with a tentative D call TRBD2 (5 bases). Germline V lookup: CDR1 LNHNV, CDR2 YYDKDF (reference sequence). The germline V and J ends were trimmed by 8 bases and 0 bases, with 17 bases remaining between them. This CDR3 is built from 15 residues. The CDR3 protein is CATRRGPGSSYEQYF. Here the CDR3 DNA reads TGTGCCACCCGGCGAGGGCCGGGGAGCTCCTACGAGCAGTACTTC. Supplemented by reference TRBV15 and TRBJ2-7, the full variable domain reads DAMVIQNPRYQVTQFGKPVTLSCSQTLNHNVMYWYQQKSSQAPKLLFHYYDKDFNNEADTPDNFQSRRPNTSFCFLDIRSPGLGDTAMYLCATRRGPGSSYEQYFGPGTRLTVT.

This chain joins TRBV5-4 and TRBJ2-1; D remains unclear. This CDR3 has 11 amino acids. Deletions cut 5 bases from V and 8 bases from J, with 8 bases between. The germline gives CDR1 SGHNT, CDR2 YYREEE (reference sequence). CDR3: CASRFSDEQFF. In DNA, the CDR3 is TGTGCCAGCAGGTTCTCCGATGAGCAGTTCTTC.

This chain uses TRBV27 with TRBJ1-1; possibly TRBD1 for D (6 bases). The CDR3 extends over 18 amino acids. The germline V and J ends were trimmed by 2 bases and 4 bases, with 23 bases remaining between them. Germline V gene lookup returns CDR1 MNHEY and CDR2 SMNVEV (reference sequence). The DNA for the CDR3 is TGTGCCAGCAGTTTAGGGCCGTGGGGGGGCCAAAGTGGCACTGAAGCTTTCTTT. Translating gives CASSLGPWGGQSGTEAFF.

The CDR3 region has the DNA TGTGCCATCAGTAACCCTAGCGGGGAGGTTGATACGCAGTATTTT. Protein: CAISNPSGEVDTQYF. The chain couples TRBV10-3 to TRBJ2-3; 9 bases agree with TRBD2. J gave up 6 bases and V 5 bases, and 9 bases lay outside the gene matches. This CDR3 has 15 residues. CDR1 is ENHRY, CDR2 SYGVKD, per germline.

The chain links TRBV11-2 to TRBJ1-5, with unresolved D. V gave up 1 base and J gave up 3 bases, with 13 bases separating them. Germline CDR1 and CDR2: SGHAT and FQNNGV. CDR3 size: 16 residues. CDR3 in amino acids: CASSLGIGRNNQPQHF. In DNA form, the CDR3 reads TGTGCCAGCAGCTTAGGAATAGGGAGAAACAATCAGCCCCAGCATTTT.

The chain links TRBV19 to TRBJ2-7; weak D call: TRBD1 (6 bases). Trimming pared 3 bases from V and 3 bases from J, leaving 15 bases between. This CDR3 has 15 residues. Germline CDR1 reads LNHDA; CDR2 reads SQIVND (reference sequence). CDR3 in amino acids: CASSILGADNYEQYF. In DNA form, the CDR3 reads TGTGCCAGTAGTATCTTGGGGGCAGATAACTACGAGCAGTACTTC.

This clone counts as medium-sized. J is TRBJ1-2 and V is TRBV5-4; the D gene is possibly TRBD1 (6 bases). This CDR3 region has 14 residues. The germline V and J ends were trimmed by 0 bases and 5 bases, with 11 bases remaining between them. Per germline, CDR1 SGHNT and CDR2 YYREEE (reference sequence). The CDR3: CASSLATGQYGYTF. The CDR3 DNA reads TGTGCCAGCAGCTTGGCGACAGGCCAATATGGCTACACCTTC.

This CDR3 reads CASSPGTDFYTEAFF. CDR3 coding DNA: TGCGCCAGCAGCCCCGGGACAGATTTTTACACTGAAGCTTTCTTT. The chain recombines TRBV4-1 with TRBJ1-1; 7 bases map to TRBD1. V gave up 4 bases and J gave up 3 bases; unmatched junction bases: 8. The CDR3 spans 15 residues. The V gene's germline CDR1 is MGHRA and CDR2 YSYEKL.

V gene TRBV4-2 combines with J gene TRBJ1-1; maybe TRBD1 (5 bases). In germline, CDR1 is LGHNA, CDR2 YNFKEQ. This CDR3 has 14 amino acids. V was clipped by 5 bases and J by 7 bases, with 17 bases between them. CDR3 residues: CASSTFGGGGEAFF. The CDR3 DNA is TGTGCCAGCAGCACCTTTGGTGGGGGAGGTGAAGCTTTCTTT.

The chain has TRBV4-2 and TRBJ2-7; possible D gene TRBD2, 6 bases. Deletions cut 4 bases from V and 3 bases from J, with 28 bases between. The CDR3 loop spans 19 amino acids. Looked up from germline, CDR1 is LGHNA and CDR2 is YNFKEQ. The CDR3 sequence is CASSRDPSRDSGGYYEQYF. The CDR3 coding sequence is TGTGCCAGCAGCCGAGACCCTTCCCGGGACTCCGGTGGGTACTACGAGCAGTACTTC.

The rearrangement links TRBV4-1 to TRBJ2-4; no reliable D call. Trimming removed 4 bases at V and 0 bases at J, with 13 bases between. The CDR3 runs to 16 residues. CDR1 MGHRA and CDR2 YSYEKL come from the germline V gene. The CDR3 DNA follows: TGCGCCAGCAGCCTCCAGGCCCCACTAGCCAAAAACATTCAGTACTTC. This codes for CASSLQAPLAKNIQYF.

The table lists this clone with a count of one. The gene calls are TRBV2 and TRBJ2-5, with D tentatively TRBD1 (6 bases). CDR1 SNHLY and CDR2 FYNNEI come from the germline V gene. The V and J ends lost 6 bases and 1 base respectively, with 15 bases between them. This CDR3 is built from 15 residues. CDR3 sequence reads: CASSPYIGGQETQYF. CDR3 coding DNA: TGTGCCAGCAGCCCGTATATAGGGGGCCAAGAGACCCAGTACTTC.

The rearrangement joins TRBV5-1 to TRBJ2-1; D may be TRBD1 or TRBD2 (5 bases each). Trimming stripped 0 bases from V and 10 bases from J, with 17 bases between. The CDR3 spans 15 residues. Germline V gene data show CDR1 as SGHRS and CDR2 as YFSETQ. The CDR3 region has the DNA TGCGCCAGCAGCTTGGTGAGGGTAACAGGTAACGAGCAGTTCTTC. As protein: CASSLVRVTGNEQFF.

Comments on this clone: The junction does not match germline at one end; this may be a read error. The CDR3 bases are TGTGCTAGCAGCGAGGGACTGGGAGAAAATGAGCAGTTCTTC. It encodes CASSEGLGENEQFF. This chain joins TRBV7-7 and TRBJ2-1; perhaps TRBD2 as D (6 bases). Germline values: CDR1 SSHAT, CDR2 FNYEAQ (reference sequence). The CDR3 covers 14 residues.

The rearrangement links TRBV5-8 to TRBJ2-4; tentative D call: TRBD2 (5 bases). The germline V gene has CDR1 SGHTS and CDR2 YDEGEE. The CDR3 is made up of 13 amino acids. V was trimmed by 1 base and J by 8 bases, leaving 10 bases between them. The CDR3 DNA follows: TGTGCCAGCAGCTTGCGGGATTCGGACATTCAGTACTTC. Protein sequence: CASSLRDSDIQYF. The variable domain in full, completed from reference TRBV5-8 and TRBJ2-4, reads EAGVTQSPTHLIKTRGQQATLRCSPISGHTSVYWYQQALGLGLQFLLWYDEGEERNRGNFPPRFSGRQFPNYSSELNVNALELEDSALYLCASSLRDSDIQYFGAGTRLSVL.

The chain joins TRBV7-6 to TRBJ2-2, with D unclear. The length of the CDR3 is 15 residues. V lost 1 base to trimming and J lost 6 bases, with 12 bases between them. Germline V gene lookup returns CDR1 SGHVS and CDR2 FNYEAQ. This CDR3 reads CASSLDGSSSGELFF. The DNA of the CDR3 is TGTGCCAGCAGCTTAGATGGGTCATCGTCCGGGGAGCTGTTTTTT.